The clone carrying this T cell receptor (beta chain) was detected ten times or more. Its specificity is unknown. Its ends do not fully match the called genes, so a read error is possible. This entry is derived from a study of neurological immune-mediated disorders. Study-wide results and caveats: There was no clinical or MRI feature that showed an association with the multiple sclerosis repertoire cluster.

TCRdb recomputed calls from the 5' RACE reads with MiXCR, one row per CDR3 protein. This sample has roughly 89,000 distinct CDR3 sequences, with 2.5% to 3% found just once. Per the germline V gene, CDR1 is SQVTM and CDR2 is ANQGSEA. This CDR3 has 11 residues. The chain employs TRBV29-1 and TRBJ2-1, with 7 bases aligning to TRBD1. This clonotype originated in a woman aged 25-40 years with multiple sclerosis. Sequencing was performed on PBMCs. CDR3 bases: TGCAGCGCCAACACAGGGGTCCTTCTACTCTTC. Translating gives CSANTGVLLLF.